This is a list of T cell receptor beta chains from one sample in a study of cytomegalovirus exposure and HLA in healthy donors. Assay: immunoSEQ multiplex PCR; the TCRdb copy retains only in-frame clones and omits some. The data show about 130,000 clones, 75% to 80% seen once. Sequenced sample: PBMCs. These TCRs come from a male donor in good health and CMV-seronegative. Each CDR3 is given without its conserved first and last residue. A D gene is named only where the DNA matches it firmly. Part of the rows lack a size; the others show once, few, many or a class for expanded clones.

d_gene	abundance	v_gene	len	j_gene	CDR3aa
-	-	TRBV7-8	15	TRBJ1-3	ASSLANTGLSGNTIY
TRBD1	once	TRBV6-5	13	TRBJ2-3	ASSRDRGRGDTQY
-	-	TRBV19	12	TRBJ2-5	ASSIGVAEETQY
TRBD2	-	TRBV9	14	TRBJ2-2	ASSGGLAWNTGELF
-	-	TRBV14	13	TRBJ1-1	ASSRRGGRSAEAF
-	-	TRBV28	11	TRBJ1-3	ASRLSSGNTIY
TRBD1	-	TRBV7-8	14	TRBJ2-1	ASSFPPGQVLPEQF
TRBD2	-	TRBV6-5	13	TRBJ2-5	ASRSPQRGEETQY
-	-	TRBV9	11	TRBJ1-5	ASSVESGQPQH
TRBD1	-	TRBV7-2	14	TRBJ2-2	ASTPSGQGNTGELF
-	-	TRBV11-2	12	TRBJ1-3	ASSFREGGNTIY
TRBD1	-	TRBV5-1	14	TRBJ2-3	ASSLAGTGRADTQY
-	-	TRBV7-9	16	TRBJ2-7	ASSPQGPGPPSSYEQY
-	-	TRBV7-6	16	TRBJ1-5	ASSLPLYRSDLNQPQH
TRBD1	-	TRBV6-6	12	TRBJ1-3	ASTLAGGGNTIY
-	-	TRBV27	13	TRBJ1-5	ASSLTQGRNQPQH
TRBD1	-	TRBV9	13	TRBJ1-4	ASSPDRGRREKLF
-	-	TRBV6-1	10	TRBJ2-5	ASSGSQETQY
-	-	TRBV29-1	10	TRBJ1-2	SVGDIYYGYT
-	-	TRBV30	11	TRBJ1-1	AWSRTVNTEAF
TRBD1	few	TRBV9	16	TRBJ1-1	ASSAYPGAGGSWTEAF
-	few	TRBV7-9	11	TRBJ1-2	ASSFTGNYGYT
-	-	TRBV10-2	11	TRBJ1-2	ASRTAGMSGYT
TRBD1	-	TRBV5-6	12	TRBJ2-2	ASSFGQGTGELF
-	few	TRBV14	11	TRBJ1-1	ASSHRDTTEAF
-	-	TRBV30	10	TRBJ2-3	AWEEGTDTQY
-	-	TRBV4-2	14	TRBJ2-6	ASSQVEVSGANVLT
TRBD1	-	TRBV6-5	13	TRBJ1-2	ASRETGTDSGGYT
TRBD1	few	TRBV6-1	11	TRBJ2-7	ASGTDISYEQY
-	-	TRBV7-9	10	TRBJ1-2	SSSLGLYGYT
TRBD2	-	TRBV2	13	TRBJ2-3	ASSRLAGGTDTQY
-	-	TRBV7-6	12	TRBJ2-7	ASSLAASSYEQY
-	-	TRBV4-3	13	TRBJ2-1	ASSQDVGPYNEQF
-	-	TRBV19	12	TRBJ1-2	ASSMGRTIYGYT
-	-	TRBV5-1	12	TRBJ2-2	ASSLSVNTGELF
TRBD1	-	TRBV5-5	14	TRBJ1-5	ASSPRQTGGNQPQH
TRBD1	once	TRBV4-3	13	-	ASSQLGTGDYEQY
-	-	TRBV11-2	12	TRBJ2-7	AFLPPAGNYEQY
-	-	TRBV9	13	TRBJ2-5	ASSPNQGGQETQY
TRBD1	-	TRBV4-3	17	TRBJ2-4	ASSQDVGGGFGVKNIQY
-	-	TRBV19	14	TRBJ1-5	ASSIVGAIVNQPQH
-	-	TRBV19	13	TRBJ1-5	ASSSTEDSNQPQH
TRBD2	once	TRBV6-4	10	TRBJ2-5	ARGGIEETQY
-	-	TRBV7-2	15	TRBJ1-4	ASSLAGYARDTEKLF
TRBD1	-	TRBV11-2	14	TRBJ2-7	ASSLTTGQVSYEQY
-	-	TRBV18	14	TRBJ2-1	ASSPSPVSSYNEQF
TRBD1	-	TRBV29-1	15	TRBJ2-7	SVEMWGRDRASYEQY
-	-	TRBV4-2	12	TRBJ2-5	ASSPGSWEETQY
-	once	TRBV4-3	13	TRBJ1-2	ASSQVAGRDYGYT
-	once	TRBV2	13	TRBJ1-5	ASSESVRLYQPQH